This TCR beta chain appears in the sequencing data of a study of CD8+ T cells in alopecia areata. Findings of the study overall: Clonality in lesional scalp, especially alopecia totalis/universalis, exceeded that of normal scalp.

Sequencing templates came from extracted RNA that was reverse transcribed into cDNA. Using immunoSEQ multiplex PCR, the repertoire was profiled, and TCRdb retains in-frame clones only, with some absent. The table lists about 200,000 clones, nearly 60% of them singletons. Treatment defined: oral pan-JAK inhibitor, 5-10 mg twice daily. Alopecia areata patients provided lesional scalp punch biopsies and peripheral blood, both collected for the study. This clone has only a few counts. Its cognate antigen is unknown. V was pared by 3 bases and J by 0 bases, with 9 bases between. From germline, CDR1 is SGDLS and CDR2 YYNGEE. The CDR3 extends over 15 amino acids.

The input for sequencing was CD4+ T cells sorted from blood, taken at week 24, from a patient treated with tofacitinib. The chain couples TRBV9 to TRBJ2-2; tentatively, D is TRBD1 (6 bases). The sequence was collected from a human donor with alopecia areata. The CDR3 DNA is TGTGCCAGCAGCGAAGGACAGACGAACACCGGGGAGCTGTTTTTT. The encoded protein is CASSEGQTNTGELFF.